The T cell receptor beta chain described here comes from a study of T cell responses to AZD1222 COVID-19 vaccine (dated by TCRdb to about 2021). Notes on the research overall: AZD1222 recipients whose second dose came at about 4 weeks and those whose second dose came at about 12 weeks were combined into one group, since spike-specific TCR depth and breadth did not differ between the two schedules. TCR sequencing covered approximately 230 trial participants: 207 given two doses of AZD1222 and some 25 given two doses of MenACWY control vaccine. Trial participants were enrolled by age into subgroups of 18-55, 56-69 and 70-plus years, and roughly 150, 30 and 60 TCR-sequenced participants, respectively, were included in these subgroups. Overall results and qualifications from the work: Conclusions about previously exposed vaccinees are limited, since just 5 to 7 AZD1222 recipients were seropositive for SARS-CoV-2 at baseline. Most participants were white British and females outnumbered males, and the authors suggested that clonal diversity may have been underestimated. Nearly half of unique spike-specific TCRs reportedly recognized epitopes outside regions mutated in the B.1.351 and B.1.1.7 variants. Spike-specific TCR breadth and depth rose significantly after two AZD1222 doses compared with day 0 and with MenACWY recipients. Because no day 14 peak-response samples were available, repertoires were characterized only after the peak T cell response. The 56-69-year group was small, and its depth increase did not reach significance, likely because of low power. The whole spike protein was spanned by vaccine-associated CD4 TCRs, and dominant responses were seen in regions 160-218 and 743-854.

A remark on this clone: Its antigen has not been determined. One base away there is no much larger clone; base qualities are not given.

The CDR3 regions of human TCRbeta chains were subjected to immunosequencing. Regarding the original processing steps: TCRs in the repertoires were compared against a reference library of SARS-CoV-2-specific TCRs that had been generated with the MIRA antigen-specificity platform. Breadth meant the fraction of unique TCRs that were SARS-CoV-2-associated, whereas depth meant the fraction of total T cells that were SARS-CoV-2-associated. Using the MIRA data, each spike-specific TCR was mapped to the spike region that the TCR reacts to and placed in a CD4 or CD8 class. Log10-transformed breadth and depth values were compared by one-way ANOVA with Sidak's multiple comparisons tests. The source is immuneACCESS, and TCRdb retained only in-frame sequences with V and J called. Part of the clones is not carried over; for the studies checked, unresolved V genes explain less than half of this, and the remainder is unexplained. V and J calls and clone size are copied from that table; D and trimming were computed from the DNA. The table for this sample lists 180,000 or so clones; about 92% of them were counted only once. The ten largest make up 2.6% of the sample.

Reading the label with the study, this specimen's time point is: baseline before first vaccination. Vaccinee samples were obtained from the UK trials COV001 and COV002, which included a single-blind randomized controlled phase 2/3 trial of AZD1222 (ChAdOx1 nCoV-19) in healthy adults. Trial participant PBMC samples were collected at day 0 and day 28 after the second dose for TCRbeta chain sequencing. This TCR derives from an adult in good health. This specimen consisted of peripheral blood, obtained on day 0 of AZD1222 vaccination.

The bases are TGTGCCTGGAGTGTACGTCGTCAGATTAACTATGGCTACACCTTC. Its amino acids are CAWSVRRQINYGYTF. In this chain, TRBV30 is recombined with TRBJ1-2, with no confident D gene call. V is clipped by 0 bases and J by 1 base, and the sequence between their germline boundaries is 12 bases long. Per the germline V gene (reference sequence), GTSNPN is the CDR1 and SVGIG is the CDR2. Counted from cysteine to phenylalanine, this CDR3 has 15 amino acids. The CDR3 DNA has 45 bases and is translated from base 1. The CDR3 plus the reference TRBV30 and TRBJ1-2 genes for the other parts give the full variable domain: SQTIHQWPATLVQPVGSPLSLECTVEGTSNPNLYWYRQAAGRGLQLLFYSVGIGQISSEVPQNLSASRPQDRQFILSSKKLLLSDSGFYLCAWSVRRQINYGYTFGSGTRLTVV.